These 29 T cell receptor beta chains originate from one sample sequenced in a study of cytomegalovirus exposure and HLA in healthy donors. Amplification used 60 Vbeta primers and 13 Jbeta primers. Sequencing was performed with immunoSEQ multiplex PCR; in TCRdb, only in-frame clones are kept and a portion is missing. This repertoire shows roughly 170,000 clones, around four fifths found once; its top ten account for under 15%. Sequencing was carried out using PBMCs. These receptors were collected from a woman between 45 and 65 years old in good health and CMV-seropositive.

The chain carries TRBV5-4 and TRBJ2-1; D perhaps matches TRBD2 (7 bases). The V gene's germline CDR1 is SGHNT and CDR2 YYREEE (reference sequence). The CDR3 spans 15 residues. V dropped 0 bases and J dropped 2 bases, with 9 bases sitting between them. The CDR3 sequence is CASSLGEGAYNEQFF. Here the CDR3 DNA reads TGTGCCAGCAGCTTGGGGGAGGGGGCCTACAATGAGCAGTTCTTC.

This chain links TRBV11-3 with TRBJ2-3; tentatively, D is TRBD1 (6 bases). The CDR3 runs to 13 residues. Trimming cost V 4 bases and J 2 bases, with 7 bases left between them. CDR1 is SGHNT, CDR2 YENEEA, per germline. CDR3 in amino acids: CASSWTDTDTQYF. The CDR3 DNA reads TGTGCCAGCAGCTGGACAGACACAGATACGCAGTATTTT.

The gene calls are TRBV27 and TRBJ1-5; weak D call: TRBD1 (6 bases). Per germline, CDR1 MNHEY and CDR2 SMNVEV (reference sequence). The CDR3 covers 15 residues. Trimming stripped 0 bases from V and 3 bases from J, with 9 bases between. CDR3 in amino acids: CASSLSGGANQPQHF. The DNA of the CDR3 is TGTGCCAGCAGTTTATCGGGGGGGGCCAATCAGCCCCAGCATTTT.

The gene calls are TRBV7-8 and TRBJ2-3; TRBD2 aligns across 12 bases. The CDR3 length is 16 residues. Germline V lookup: CDR1 SGHVS, CDR2 FQNEAQ. Germline trimming cut 1 base from V and 2 bases from J; bases unmatched to any gene: 1. CDR3 in amino acids: CASSLGLAGVTDTQYF. CDR3 bases: TGTGCCAGCAGCTTAGGACTAGCGGGGGTCACAGATACGCAGTATTTT.

The gene calls are TRBV4-2 and TRBJ1-3, with D possibly being TRBD1 (6 bases). CDR3 length: 15 amino acids. V dropped 0 bases and J dropped 7 bases, with 13 bases sitting between them. CDR1 is LGHNA and CDR2 is YNFKEQ in the germline V gene. CDR3 sequence (DNA): TGTGCCAGCAGCCAAGATGGGGCAGGGGTGAACACCATATATTTT. Its protein is CASSQDGAGVNTIYF.

The V gene is TRBV9, the J gene TRBJ2-3; maybe TRBD2 (5 bases). This CDR3 is built from 15 residues. Germline lookup yields CDR1 SGDLS and CDR2 YYNGEE. Trimming took 0 bases from V and 2 from J, leaving 10 bases between them. The CDR3 coding sequence is TGTGCCAGCAGCGTAGAGGGCGGACTCACAGATACGCAGTATTTT. It codes for CASSVEGGLTDTQYF.

The V call is TRBV5-1, the J call TRBJ1-2; a weak D match, TRBD1 (6 bases). The CDR3 is 13 residues long. In germline, CDR1 is SGHRS, CDR2 YFSETQ. Trimming pared 4 bases from V and 5 bases from J, leaving 12 bases between. The CDR3 loop reads CASSPGQRYGYTF. As DNA, the CDR3 is TGCGCCAGCAGCCCGGGACAAAGGTATGGCTACACCTTC.

The CDR3 sequence: CAISESERGPNQPQHF. In DNA form, the CDR3 reads TGTGCCATCAGTGAGTCGGAAAGGGGGCCCAATCAGCCCCAGCATTTT. V and J are TRBV10-3 and TRBJ1-5; TRBD1 aligns across 7 bases. The CDR3 runs to 16 residues. Per the germline V gene, CDR1 is ENHRY and CDR2 is SYGVKD. Trimming took 0 bases from V and 3 from J; bases not matched to a gene: 5.

The V gene is TRBV5-5, the J gene TRBJ2-7, with 13 nucleotides matching TRBD2. The CDR3 covers 15 residues. The V gene's germline CDR1 is SGHKS and CDR2 YYEKEE (reference sequence). J was trimmed by 4 bases and V by 1 base; bases with no gene match: 2. The CDR3 DNA follows: TGTGCCAGCAGCTTGACTAGCGGGGGGGGATACGAGCAGTACTTC. Its protein product is CASSLTSGGGYEQYF.

A remark on this clone: Other DNA sequences in the same sample also yield this CDR3. The J gene is TRBJ2-3, the V gene TRBV6-1, with 8 positions matching TRBD1. This CDR3 contains 16 residues. V dropped 2 bases and J dropped 6; count of bases not matched to a gene: 10. CDR1 MNHNS and CDR2 SASEGT come from the germline V gene. CDR3 amino acids: CASSESRRTGRDTQYF. DNA for the CDR3: TGTGCCAGCAGTGAATCCCGACGGACAGGGAGGGATACGCAGTATTTT.

The chain combines TRBV29-1 with TRBJ1-2, with 10 bases that match TRBD1. Germline-derived CDR1 and CDR2 are SQVTM and ANQGSEA. This CDR3 comprises 11 residues. The CDR3 nucleotides read TGCGGAGGGACAGGGGCTGATGGCTACACCTTC. Amino acid sequence: CGGTGADGYTF.

This clone was detected only a few times. The chain joins TRBV2 to TRBJ1-1, with D possibly TRBD1 on 5 matching bases. The CDR3 has 14 amino acids. Deletions cut 4 bases from V and 0 bases from J, with 9 bases between. The germline V gene has CDR1 SNHLY and CDR2 FYNNEI. CDR3 amino acids: CASSVRGVNTEAFF. The CDR3 DNA sequence: TGTGCCAGCAGTGTCCGGGGGGTGAACACTGAAGCTTTCTTT.

The chain links TRBV2 to TRBJ1-6; 7 nucleotides agree with TRBD1. This CDR3 spans 15 amino acids. Germline V gives CDR1 SNHLY, CDR2 FYNNEI. V dropped 7 bases and J dropped 3; count of bases not matched to a gene: 6. The CDR3 DNA sequence: TGTGCCAGCATTGATGACAGGGTCTATAATTCACCCCTCCACTTT. This translates into CASIDDRVYNSPLHF. The full variable domain, rest sourced from reference TRBV2 and TRBJ1-6, is EPEVTQTPSHQVTQMGQEVILRCVPISNHLYFYWYRQILGQKVEFLVSFYNNEISEKSEIFDDQFSVERPDGSNFTLKIRSTKLEDSAMYFCASIDDRVYNSPLHFGNGTRLTVT.

The rearrangement uses TRBV5-1 and TRBJ2-7, with a possible D match to TRBD1 (6 bases). The V gene's germline CDR1 is SGHRS and CDR2 YFSETQ. V was cut by 4 bases and J by 2 bases, with 16 bases left in between. The CDR3 length is 15 residues. The CDR3 spells CASSSAWGRPYEQYF. CDR3 DNA: TGCGCCAGCAGCAGTGCATGGGGGCGTCCCTACGAGCAGTACTTC. Full variable domain (missing parts from reference TRBV5-1 and TRBJ2-7): KAGVTQTPRYLIKTRGQQVTLSCSPISGHRSVSWYQQTPGQGLQFLFEYFSETQRNKGNFPGRFSGRQFSNSRSEMNVSTLELGDSALYLCASSSAWGRPYEQYFGPGTRLTVT.

This clone was seen a single time. The DNA for the CDR3 is TGTGCCTGGAGTCCCGAAGGGAGCCATTCACCCCTCCACTTT. Translated: CAWSPEGSHSPLHF. This sequence joins TRBV30 and TRBJ1-6; no firm D call. CDR1 is GTSNPN, CDR2 SVGIG, per germline (reference sequence). This CDR3 is built from 14 residues. V lost 2 bases to trimming and J lost 8 bases, with 13 bases between them.

The chain couples TRBV11-1 to TRBJ1-2; D uncertain. The V end lost 3 bases, the J end lost 7 bases, and 9 bases lay between the germline ends. Germline V lookup: CDR1 SGHAT, CDR2 FQDESV (reference sequence). The CDR3 sequence is 12 residues long. CDR3: CASSFREGGYTF. The CDR3 nucleotides read TGTGCCAGCAGCTTTAGAGAGGGTGGCTACACCTTC.

The gene calls are TRBV27 and TRBJ2-3; D is uncertain. The V end lost 1 base, the J end lost 2 bases, and 7 bases lay between the germline ends. This CDR3 has 14 amino acids. Germline V gene sequence: CDR1 MNHEY, CDR2 SMNVEV (reference sequence). CDR3 nucleotide sequence: TGTGCCAGCAGTTTATTCCAGTACACAGATACGCAGTATTTT. Amino acid sequence: CASSLFQYTDTQYF.

This clone turned up a few times. The genes are TRBV5-1 and TRBJ1-3; D remains unclear. This CDR3 region has 16 residues. Trimming stripped 0 bases from V and 0 bases from J, with 10 bases between. Germline CDR1 and CDR2: SGHRS and YFSETQ. The CDR3 is CASSLEAAGSGNTIYF. The CDR3 DNA is TGCGCCAGCAGCTTGGAAGCTGCGGGCTCTGGAAACACCATATATTTT.

As to this clone: The junction differs from germline at one of its ends, possibly a read error. Other DNA variants within this sample encode the same CDR3. The chain has TRBV9 and TRBJ2-3, with 8 bases aligning to TRBD1. The CDR3 spans 16 residues. The germline V gene encodes CDR1 SGDLS and CDR2 YYNGEE. DNA of the CDR3: TGTGCCAGCAGCCCCGGACAGGGCCGCCTCACAGATACACAGTATTTT. Translation: CASSPGQGRLTDTQYF.

V is TRBV4-1 and J is TRBJ1-5; the D gene is possibly TRBD1 (6 bases). CDR1 is MGHRA, CDR2 YSYEKL, per germline. The CDR3 spans 17 residues. With 4 bases removed from V and 0 bases from J, the gap between germline ends came to 16 bases. The CDR3 region has the DNA TGCGCCAGCAGCCCCCTAGAAGGGACATATAGCAATCAGCCCCAGCATTTT. Translation: CASSPLEGTYSNQPQHF.

The CDR3 nucleotides read TGCGCCAGCAGCTTGGAGCAGGGAAAGGATTCACCCCTCCACTTT. Its translation: CASSLEQGKDSPLHF. The V and J genes are TRBV5-1 and TRBJ1-6, with a tentative D call TRBD1 (5 bases). The CDR3 has 15 residues. V was pared by 0 bases and J by 8 bases, with 12 bases between. Per germline, CDR1 SGHRS and CDR2 YFSETQ.

The J gene is TRBJ1-2, the V gene TRBV9; 7 positions match TRBD1. The V gene end was trimmed by 6 bases and the J gene end by 2 bases; junction bases not matched to a gene: 4. CDR3 length: 13 residues. Germline V CDR1 and CDR2: SGDLS, YYNGEE. CDR3 sequence: CASTSTGNYGYTF. In DNA, the CDR3 is TGTGCCAGCACCTCGACAGGGAACTATGGCTACACCTTC.

This chain uses TRBV27 with TRBJ2-1; D is perhaps TRBD2 (5 bases). CDR1 and CDR2 from the germline V gene are MNHEY and SMNVEV (reference sequence). V was trimmed by 9 bases and J by 1 base, leaving 16 bases between them. This CDR3 spans 15 amino acids. The CDR3 DNA reads as TGTGCCAGTTCCCCCCGGGCGGGTTCCTACAATGAGCAGTTCTTC. Amino acid sequence: CASSPRAGSYNEQFF.

The chain uses TRBV7-6 and TRBJ1-4; no definite D call. CDR3 length: 13 amino acids. In germline, CDR1 is SGHVS, CDR2 FNYEAQ. Between the trimmed V and J ends, which lost 5 bases and 6 bases, there was a span of 10 bases. This CDR3 reads CASSLGSDEKLFF. DNA for the CDR3: TGTGCCAGCAGCCTAGGAAGCGATGAAAAACTGTTTTTT. Full variable domain (rest looked up from reference TRBV7-6 and TRBJ1-4): GAGVSQSPRYKVTKRGQDVALRCDPISGHVSLYWYRQALGQGPEFLTYFNYEAQQDKSGLPNDRFSAERPEGSISTLTIQRTEQRDSAMYRCASSLGSDEKLFFGSGTQLSVL.

The genes are TRBV7-8 and TRBJ2-7; D gene uncertain. This CDR3 has 11 residues. The germline gives CDR1 SGHVS, CDR2 FQNEAQ. Trimming cost V 5 bases and J 3 bases, with 5 bases left between them. DNA of the CDR3: TGTGCCAGCAGCCCCTTCTACGAGCAGTACTTC. The encoded protein is CASSPFYEQYF.

The V call is TRBV6-6, the J call TRBJ1-6, with TRBD1 identical over 7 bases. The V gene's germline CDR1 is MNHNY and CDR2 SVGAGI (reference sequence). The J segment lost 5 bases and the V segment lost 5 bases, leaving 9 bases of the junction unmatched. This CDR3 comprises 16 residues. For the CDR3, the DNA is TGTGCCAGCAGTCCAACAGGGGTCAGAGATAATTCACCCCTCCACTTT. It codes for CASSPTGVRDNSPLHF.

This clone was seen a few times. Other DNA sequences from this sample encode an identical CDR3 as well. The chain combines TRBV7-3 with TRBJ1-2; tentative D call: TRBD1 (5 bases). The germline V gene has CDR1 SGHTA and CDR2 FQGTGA. This CDR3 contains 14 residues. Trimming left V 5 bases short and J 5 bases short, with 15 bases between. Here the CDR3 reads CASSPTGGRYGYTF. DNA for the CDR3: TGTGCCAGCAGCCCCACCGGGGGTCGATATGGCTACACCTTC.

The chain recombines TRBV10-3 with TRBJ2-5, with D possibly TRBD2 on 5 matching bases. Germline V gene data show CDR1 as ENHRY and CDR2 as SYGVKD. Trimming left V 3 bases short and J 4 bases short, with 12 bases between. CDR3 length: 14 amino acids. The DNA of the CDR3 is TGTGCCATCAGTGACCTAGGAGGCGTAGAGACCCAGTACTTC. Protein product: CAISDLGGVETQYF.

The rearrangement uses TRBV15 and TRBJ2-7; 7 bases match TRBD1. V shed 1 base, J shed 2 bases, and the junction held 2 bases outside the gene matches. This CDR3 comprises 14 residues. Per the germline V gene, CDR1 is LNHNV and CDR2 is YYDKDF (reference sequence). CDR3 sequence: CATSRGDSTYEQYF. The CDR3 DNA follows: TGTGCCACCAGCAGAGGGGACAGTACCTACGAGCAGTACTTC.